These 26 T cell receptor beta chains were sequenced from one sample in a study of post-analysis software for immune sequencing data. These receptors have no known antigen. Included in the TCR beta cDNA libraries were unique molecular identifiers. Via MiXCR, TCRdb re-called the PCR reads, giving one row per CDR3 protein. Counted here are about 540,000 distinct CDR3 sequences, under 40% occurring once; the ten biggest clones make up around 5.9%. General observations from the study: When patients were compared with controls, a handful of TRBV segments were more frequent, TRBV5-6, TRBV5-1 and TRBV20-1 among them.

The sample comprised blood. These receptors all stem from a girl aged 2 to 17 with multiple sclerosis.

The chain recombines TRBV20-1 with TRBJ2-4; 8 positions agree with TRBD1. The V gene end was trimmed by 3 bases and the J gene end by 12 bases; junction bases not matched to a gene: 10. Germline loops: CDR1 DFQATT, CDR2 SNEGSKA (reference sequence). This CDR3 has 13 residues. The CDR3 DNA is TGCAGTGCTAGCGTTGACAGGGGACTCGCTCAGTACTTC. Protein: CSASVDRGLAQYF.

This clonotype was recorded only once. The chain uses TRBV28 and TRBJ2-1; the D is unclear. The CDR3 length is 15 residues. Per germline, CDR1 MDHEN and CDR2 SYDVKM. Trimming left V 1 base short and J 7 bases short, with 14 bases between. The CDR3: CASSLLGGSINEQFF. The DNA for the CDR3 is TGTGCCAGCAGTTTATTGGGCGGCTCCATAAATGAGCAGTTCTTC.

This clonotype turned up a few times. The rearrangement uses TRBV6-5 and TRBJ1-6, with TRBD1 as a possible D gene (5 bases). V shed 6 bases and J shed 10 bases, with 13 bases lying between them. Germline CDR1 reads MNHEY; CDR2 reads SVGAGI. There are 13 residues in the CDR3. The CDR3 spells CASRRDRDSPLHF. DNA of the CDR3: TGTGCCAGCAGGCGCGACAGAGACTCACCCCTCCACTTT.

The V call is TRBV5-5, the J call TRBJ1-2, with D perhaps matching TRBD1 (5 bases). Per germline, CDR1 SGHKS and CDR2 YYEKEE (reference sequence). Trimming cost V 5 bases and J 0 bases, with 11 bases left between them. The CDR3 is made up of 14 amino acids. CDR3 sequence: CASSSGPTNYGYTF. The CDR3 DNA reads TGTGCCAGCAGTTCAGGGCCCACTAACTATGGCTACACCTTC.

The V gene is TRBV24-1, the J gene TRBJ2-2; unclear D gene. Trimming stripped 7 bases from V and 3 bases from J, with 5 bases between. Germline V lookup: CDR1 KGHDR, CDR2 SFDVKD. This CDR3 is 12 amino acids long. The CDR3 DNA follows: TGTGCCACCAGAAAAGACACCGGGGAGCTGTTTTTT. This gives the protein CATRKDTGELFF.

The rearrangement uses TRBV29-1 and TRBJ1-2; D unresolved. Germline V CDR1 and CDR2: SQVTM, ANQGSEA. Trimming removed 3 bases at V and 4 bases at J, with 15 bases between. The CDR3 spans 14 residues. The CDR3 here is CSVEGYGVVYGYTF. In nucleotides, the CDR3 is TGCAGCGTTGAGGGCTACGGGGTTGTCTATGGCTACACCTTC.

This clonotype showed up just a few times. The rearrangement links TRBV4-1 to TRBJ2-5; 7 nucleotides align to TRBD1. Germline trimming cut 3 bases from V and 2 bases from J; bases unmatched to any gene: 3. The germline gives CDR1 MGHRA, CDR2 YSYEKL. The CDR3 totals 14 residues. CDR3 amino acids: CASSQATGQETQYF. In nucleotides, the CDR3 is TGCGCCAGCAGCCAGGCGACAGGGCAAGAGACCCAGTACTTC.

In regard to this clonotype: The germline gene is not matched at one end of the junction; a read error may be the cause. V usage is TRBV6-5 and J usage is TRBJ2-5; TRBD1 might be the D (6 bases). The CDR3 has 16 amino acids. Germline CDR1 reads MNHEY; CDR2 reads SVGAGI. The CDR3 sequence is CTSSYITGWSQEAQYF. The CDR3, as DNA: TGTACCAGCAGTTATATCACAGGGTGGAGCCAAGAGGCCCAGTACTTC.

This clonotype turned up a few times. V gene TRBV24-1 combines with J gene TRBJ1-1; D gene unclear. This CDR3 is 12 amino acids long. Per germline, CDR1 KGHDR and CDR2 SFDVKD. The V and J ends lost 4 bases and 11 bases respectively, with 13 bases between them. CDR3 in DNA: TGTGCCACCAGTGACGGGCGTCCCGGGGCTTTCTTT. As protein: CATSDGRPGAFF.

This sequence joins TRBV24-1 and TRBJ2-3, with TRBD2 matching 13 bases. The germline V gene has CDR1 KGHDR and CDR2 SFDVKD. Losses at the gene ends were 8 bases for V and 0 bases for J; bases not matched to a gene: 4. The CDR3 has 16 residues. The CDR3 nucleotides read TGTGCCACCATAGTGACTAGCGGGGGGAGCACAGATACGCAGTATTTT. Translating it yields CATIVTSGGSTDTQYF.

This clonotype was observed a handful of times. The J gene is TRBJ1-1, the V gene TRBV29-1, with D perhaps TRBD1 (6 bases). The CDR3 is 13 amino acids. Trimming stripped 3 bases from V and 5 bases from J, with 13 bases between. Germline V CDR1 and CDR2: SQVTM, ANQGSEA. The CDR3 protein is CSVEHRASTEAFF. Here the CDR3 DNA reads TGCAGCGTTGAGCACAGGGCATCTACTGAAGCTTTCTTT.

This chain links TRBV7-6 with TRBJ2-5; 9 nucleotides line up with TRBD2. The trim removed 1 base at V and 4 bases at J, leaving 4 bases unmatched. Germline CDR1 and CDR2: SGHVS and FNYEAQ. The CDR3 has 15 amino acids. CDR3 sequence: CASSLGGGRGETQYF. CDR3 DNA sequence: TGTGCCAGCAGCTTAGGGGGCGGGAGGGGAGAGACCCAGTACTTC. The whole variable domain, filled in from reference TRBV7-6 and TRBJ2-5, reads GAGVSQSPRYKVTKRGQDVALRCDPISGHVSLYWYRQALGQGPEFLTYFNYEAQQDKSGLPNDRFSAERPEGSISTLTIQRTEQRDSAMYRCASSLGGGRGETQYFGPGTRLLVL.

A remark on this clonotype: A junction boundary mismatches the germline segment, possibly from a read error. The V and J genes are TRBV7-8 and TRBJ2-1, with a possible D match to TRBD2 (6 bases). The CDR3 sequence is 15 residues long. Germline V lookup: CDR1 SGHVS, CDR2 FQNEAQ. CDR3 sequence: CASSLATWGENEQFF. Written as DNA, the CDR3 is TGTGCCAGCAGCCTAGCGACTTGGGGGGAGAATGAGCAGTTCTTC.

This clonotype has more than one count but fewer than ten. This chain connects TRBV4-2 to TRBJ1-5; D not resolved. Germline V lookup: CDR1 LGHNA, CDR2 YNFKEQ. This CDR3 has 15 amino acids. Trimming removed 1 base from V and 1 base from J, with 8 bases in between. The CDR3 spells CASSQGDDSNQPQHF. For the CDR3, the DNA is TGTGCCAGCAGCCAAGGAGACGACAGCAATCAGCCCCAGCATTTT.

This chain uses TRBV6-5 with TRBJ2-3, with D hard to call. Per the germline V gene, CDR1 is MNHEY and CDR2 is SVGAGI. The ends were cut back, 6 bases at V and 6 bases at J, with 13 bases in the middle. CDR3 length: 13 residues. The CDR3 nucleotides read TGTGCCAGCAGCCGGACGGACCCCGATACGCAGTATTTT. Translated, it gives CASSRTDPDTQYF.

The chain combines TRBV20-1 with TRBJ1-5, with D possibly being TRBD1 (6 bases). V lost 2 bases and J 6 bases, leaving 8 bases between the germline ends. This CDR3 is 12 amino acids long. The V gene's germline CDR1 is DFQATT and CDR2 SNEGSKA (reference sequence). The CDR3 spells CSARRGGQPQHF. CDR3 DNA: TGCAGTGCTAGAAGGGGGGGTCAGCCCCAGCATTTT.

In this sample, this clonotype turned up a few times. This chain joins TRBV20-1 and TRBJ2-5; 11 bases fit TRBD2. V shed 0 bases and J 2 bases; nucleotides not matched to a gene: 5. The length of the CDR3 is 16 residues. Germline CDR1 DFQATT, CDR2 SNEGSKA (reference sequence). CDR3 loop: CSARETSGVVQETQYF. The CDR3 bases are TGCAGTGCTAGAGAGACTAGCGGGGTAGTTCAAGAGACCCAGTACTTC.

The chain links TRBV6-5 to TRBJ1-2, with D possibly matching TRBD1 (5 bases). Germline V gene data show CDR1 as MNHEY and CDR2 as SVGAGI. V was shortened by 4 bases and J by 6 bases, with 18 bases between the two germline ends. This CDR3 contains 15 residues. The CDR3 DNA is TGTGCCAGCAGTTTCTCCTCAGGGTCGGTCCATGGCTACACCTTC. It encodes CASSFSSGSVHGYTF.

This rearrangement joins TRBV28 to TRBJ2-1; either TRBD1 or TRBD2 may supply D (5 bases each). Trimming took off 3 bases at V and 2 bases at J, with 23 bases between the two ends. There are 19 residues in the CDR3. In germline, CDR1 is MDHEN, CDR2 SYDVKM. The CDR3 region is CASSFLQVPGFGTYNEQFF. For the CDR3, the DNA is TGTGCCAGCAGTTTTTTACAGGTGCCAGGGTTCGGGACCTACAATGAGCAGTTCTTC.

The chain links TRBV3-1 to TRBJ1-4; 7 positions agree with TRBD1. V trimming: 4 bases; J trimming: 8 bases; junction bases outside the gene matches: 13. The CDR3 contains 16 residues. CDR1 and CDR2 (germline): LGHDT, YNNKEL (reference sequence). The DNA of the CDR3 is TGTGCCAGCAGCCCTGGACAGGAATGGAGGCGCGAAAAACTGTTTTTT. Translated: CASSPGQEWRREKLFF.

The genes are TRBV19 and TRBJ1-5; tentative D call: TRBD1 (6 bases). The V gene lost 5 bases and the J gene lost 3 bases, with 14 bases spanning the gap. The CDR3 totals 15 residues. Germline CDR1 LNHDA, CDR2 SQIVND (reference sequence). The CDR3 here is CASSPRGGLNQPQHF. For the CDR3, the DNA is TGTGCCAGTAGTCCCCGCGGGGGCCTCAATCAGCCCCAGCATTTT.

With respect to this clonotype: A read error may explain this, as a much larger clone is one base away. The chain combines TRBV20-1 with TRBJ1-5, with a possible D match to TRBD1 (5 bases). V shed 7 bases and J shed 2 bases, with 9 bases lying between them. Germline CDR1 is DFQATT and CDR2 is SNEGSKA (reference sequence). The CDR3 loop spans 12 amino acids. For the CDR3, the DNA is TGCAGTGATAGCAGGGGCAATCAGCCCCAGCATTTT. It yields the protein CSDSRGNQPQHF.

The CDR3 reads CASSLVSGAPRADTQYF. Here the CDR3 DNA reads TGCGCCAGCAGCTTGGTATCGGGGGCGCCCCGGGCAGATACGCAGTATTTT. The chain has TRBV5-1 and TRBJ2-3, with D possibly being TRBD1 or TRBD2 (6 bases each). Germline CDR1 and CDR2: SGHRS and YFSETQ. With 0 bases removed from V and 4 bases from J, the gap between germline ends came to 18 bases. This CDR3 spans 17 amino acids.

This clonotype was counted only a few times. CDR3 sequence (DNA): TGTGCCAGCAGGGGTCAGAATCAAGAGACCCAGTACTTC. It yields the protein CASRGQNQETQYF. The rearrangement joins TRBV6-1 to TRBJ2-5; D unclear. The CDR3 consists of 13 residues. The V end lost 6 bases, the J end lost 2 bases, and 10 bases lay between the germline ends. CDR1 and CDR2 from the germline V gene are MNHNS and SASEGT.

Only a few counts were recorded for this clonotype. This chain links TRBV6-6 with TRBJ1-6; TRBD1 is a possible D gene (5 bases). Trimming pared 2 bases from V and 7 bases from J, leaving 9 bases between. Germline V gene data show CDR1 as MNHNY and CDR2 as SVGAGI (reference sequence). CDR3 length: 14 amino acids. The DNA for the CDR3 is TGTGCCAGCAGTTACGACAAGGGGAATTCACCCCTCCACTTT. Translating it yields CASSYDKGNSPLHF.

The chain uses TRBV25-1 and TRBJ1-1; D not resolved. CDR1 and CDR2 from the germline V gene are MGHDK and SYGVNS. This CDR3 is built from 12 residues. The V gene lost 2 bases and the J gene lost 2 bases, with 3 bases spanning the gap. DNA of the CDR3: TGTGCCAGCAGTGAAATTAACACTGAAGCTTTCTTT. The encoded protein is CASSEINTEAFF.